Listed here is a single T cell receptor beta chain. The germline V gene has CDR1 KGHSH and CDR2 LQKENI. Unmatched junction bases numbered 9, after V lost 6 bases and J lost 10 bases. This CDR3 has 14 residues. Authors' processing steps: Estimation of nucleated cell counts relied on the amplification of reference gene primers. Libraries were prepared by immunoSEQ multiplex PCR; TCRdb keeps only in-frame clonotypes and omits some of them. Clone size and V and J calls were adopted from that table, with D and trimming inferred from the DNA. The sample shows more than 95,000 clones, about 81% of them seen only once. This sample stems from a study of blood T cell repertoires in COVID-19. Study-wide context: Whether acute or convalescent, the COVID-19 samples came from the United States, Italy and Spain. From T cells, B-cell-depleted T cells, or PBMCs came the material, which was cDNA or gDNA.

The source of this sequence is a woman in her 50s with acute or convalescent COVID-19. This chain links TRBV18 with TRBJ2-3, with 11 bases identical to TRBD2. Specimen: peripheral blood. The CDR3 loop reads CASSPIAGGPSQYF. The CDR3 nucleotides read TGTGCCAGCTCCCCTATAGCGGGAGGGCCCTCGCAGTATTTT.